This T cell receptor beta chain emerged from a study of cytomegalovirus exposure and HLA in healthy donors. Study-wide findings and caveats: TCR beta chains numbering more than 150 were designated cytomegalovirus-associated.

In regard to this clone: Its target is unknown.

The protocol was immunoSEQ multiplex PCR, while the TCRdb copy is restricted to in-frame clones and leaves out a portion. This sample has around 190,000 clones, with about 82% found just once. Source material: PBMCs. This TCR came from a woman aged 18-29 years in good health and CMV-seronegative.

Written as DNA, the CDR3 is TGTGCCAGCAGTGTATCCGGGAACCACTACGAGCAGTACTTC. Residues: CASSVSGNHYEQYF. The chain links TRBV2 to TRBJ2-7; possibly TRBD2 for D (5 bases). The CDR3 extends over 14 amino acids. The germline V and J ends were trimmed by 4 bases and 3 bases, with 13 bases remaining between them. Germline V gene data show CDR1 as SNHLY and CDR2 as FYNNEI. Full variable domain (rest looked up from reference TRBV2 and TRBJ2-7): EPEVTQTPSHQVTQMGQEVILRCVPISNHLYFYWYRQILGQKVEFLVSFYNNEISEKSEIFDDQFSVERPDGSNFTLKIRSTKLEDSAMYFCASSVSGNHYEQYFGPGTRLTVT.